These 30 T cell receptor beta chains were sequenced from one sample in a study of T cells in Graves' hyperthyroidism and ophthalmopathy. RNA transcripts yielded amplified TCR beta CDR3 regions. The HTBI set primed first-round TCR CDR3 RT-PCR. TCRdb itself ran the multiplex PCR reads through MiXCR, one entry per CDR3 protein. The sample has hundreds of thousands of distinct CDR3 sequences; less than 20% are singletons. Material: blood. These receptors were obtained from a man aged 40-49 years with Graves' ophthalmopathy.

This clonotype was counted many times. V is TRBV5-1 and J is TRBJ2-1; 8 bases map to TRBD1. CDR3 size: 12 residues. Trimming removed 4 bases from V and 7 bases from J; junction bases left unmatched: 1. In germline, CDR1 is SGHRS, CDR2 YFSETQ. CDR3 DNA sequence: TGCGCCAGCAGCCGGACAGGGAATGAGCAGTTCTTC. This sequence encodes CASSRTGNEQFF.

A note on this clonotype: Compared with germline, one end of the junction differs, possibly owing to a read error. This chain uses TRBV9 with TRBJ2-2; 10 bases map to TRBD2. The CDR3 totals 16 residues. Germline loops: CDR1 SGDLS, CDR2 YYNGEE. The chain's CDR3 is CVSSVAGGSNTGELFF. The CDR3 coding sequence is TGTGTCAGCAGCGTAGCGGGAGGCTCGAACACCGGGGAGCTGTTTTTT.

This clonotype was seen a handful of times. The V call is TRBV18, the J call TRBJ1-6, with D hard to call. The CDR3 runs 13 residues. The V gene's germline CDR1 is KGHSH and CDR2 LQKENI. Trimming stripped 3 bases from V and 10 bases from J, with 10 bases between. Here the CDR3 DNA reads TGTGCCAGCTCACCGTCTCAAGGGTCACCCCTCCACTTT. Residues: CASSPSQGSPLHF.

The V gene is TRBV5-1, the J gene TRBJ2-5, with 7 nucleotides matching TRBD1. This CDR3 has 14 residues. Germline values: CDR1 SGHRS, CDR2 YFSETQ. Losses at the gene ends were 0 bases for V and 4 bases for J; bases not matched to a gene: 3. The CDR3 DNA is TGCGCCAGCAGCTTGGGGACAGGAGCAGAGACCCAGTACTTC. The encoded protein is CASSLGTGAETQYF.

The V call is TRBV4-2, the J call TRBJ2-1, with D perhaps TRBD2 (6 bases). Trimming removed 0 bases at V and 4 bases at J, with 13 bases between. This CDR3 contains 16 residues. The germline V gene has CDR1 LGHNA and CDR2 YNFKEQ. CDR3 nucleotide sequence: TGTGCCAGCAGCCAAGATTGGAGGGAGAGTTACAATGAGCAGTTCTTC. Its translation is CASSQDWRESYNEQFF.

This clonotype was seen a handful of times. This CDR3 reads CASSLHPTDDPGTDTQYF. CDR3 in DNA: TGTGCCAGCAGTTTACACCCGACTGACGACCCGGGCACAGATACGCAGTATTTT. The genes are TRBV28 and TRBJ2-3; D remains unclear. This CDR3 has 18 residues. The V gene lost 2 bases and the J gene lost 1 base, with 19 bases spanning the gap. CDR1 is MDHEN and CDR2 is SYDVKM in the germline V gene. Drawing the rest from reference TRBV28 and TRBJ2-3, the complete variable domain is DVKVTQSSRYLVKRTGEKVFLECVQDMDHENMFWYRQDPGLGLRLIYFSYDVKMKEKGDIPEGYSVSREKKERFSLILESASTNQTSMYLCASSLHPTDDPGTDTQYFGPGTRLTVL.

This clonotype was detected ten times or more. This chain connects TRBV20-1 to TRBJ2-3; D may match TRBD1 or TRBD2 (5 bases each). From germline, CDR1 is DFQATT and CDR2 SNEGSKA (reference sequence). The ends were cut back, 7 bases at V and 5 bases at J, with 16 bases in the middle. The CDR3 has 13 amino acids. The CDR3 spells CSVRDRLGDTQYF. As DNA, the CDR3 is TGCAGTGTCCGGGACCGATTGGGAGATACGCAGTATTTT.

The gene calls are TRBV5-1 and TRBJ2-4; 7 bases agree with TRBD1. The junction had 14 bases not matched to a gene; V was cut back by 0 bases and J by 8 bases. Germline V gives CDR1 SGHRS, CDR2 YFSETQ. CDR3 size: 17 residues. CDR3: CASSLGRGRSVGDIQYF. The CDR3 nucleotides read TGCGCCAGCAGCTTGGGAAGGGGGCGTAGTGTCGGGGACATTCAGTACTTC.

The chain joins TRBV7-2 to TRBJ1-6; 8 bases line up with TRBD1. Germline CDR1 reads SGHTA; CDR2 reads FQGNSA. Trimming took 6 bases from V and 5 from J; bases not matched to a gene: 6. The CDR3 sequence is 15 residues long. The CDR3 region is CASRTDRANNSPLHF. In nucleotides, the CDR3 is TGTGCCAGCAGGACGGACAGGGCGAATAATTCACCCCTCCACTTT. Full variable domain (outside the CDR3, taken from reference TRBV7-2 and TRBJ1-6): GAGVSQSPSNKVTEKGKDVELRCDPISGHTALYWYRQSLGQGLEFLIYFQGNSAPDKSGLPSDRFSAERTGGSVSTLTIQRTQQEDSAVYLCASRTDRANNSPLHFGNGTRLTVT.

The chain is built from TRBV7-3 and TRBJ2-1, with unresolved D. This CDR3 contains 13 residues. Per the germline V gene, CDR1 is SGHTA and CDR2 is FQGTGA. Deletions cut 1 base from V and 6 bases from J, with 7 bases between. The CDR3, as DNA: TGTGCCAGCAGCTTAAGGTGGGGCAATGAGCAGTTCTTC. This translates into CASSLRWGNEQFF.

This clonotype occurred a few times. The rearrangement joins TRBV20-1 to TRBJ1-5; D gene uncertain. V was clipped by 1 base and J by 0 bases, with 4 bases between them. The CDR3 consists of 13 residues. CDR1 is DFQATT and CDR2 is SNEGSKA in the germline V gene (reference sequence). The CDR3 here is CSARAHSNQPQHF. In DNA, the CDR3 is TGCAGTGCTAGAGCGCATAGCAATCAGCCCCAGCATTTT.

This clonotype turned up a few times. The J gene is TRBJ1-3, the V gene TRBV30, with 8 bases that match TRBD1. This CDR3 spans 14 amino acids. J was trimmed by 2 bases and V by 4 bases; bases with no gene match: 4. CDR1 is GTSNPN, CDR2 SVGIG, per germline (reference sequence). CDR3 DNA: TGTGCCTGGATCCCACAGGGGGCTGGAAACACCATATATTTT. Translated, it gives CAWIPQGAGNTIYF.

This clonotype appeared many times. This chain connects TRBV20-1 to TRBJ2-3; D is ambiguous. Germline CDR1 DFQATT, CDR2 SNEGSKA (reference sequence). The V and J ends lost 1 base and 3 bases respectively, with 11 bases between them. The CDR3 totals 14 residues. CDR3 in amino acids: CSARGLSLTDTQYF. For the CDR3, the DNA is TGCAGTGCTAGAGGACTCTCTCTAACAGATACGCAGTATTTT.

This clonotype was seen a single time. This chain uses TRBV30 with TRBJ2-1; D remains ambiguous. Germline CDR1 reads GTSNPN; CDR2 reads SVGIG (reference sequence). The CDR3 has 13 residues. Trimming left V 1 base short and J 4 bases short, with 8 bases between. CDR3 DNA: TGTGCCTGGAGTGGCGTCAGTTACAATGAGCAGTTCTTC. This codes for CAWSGVSYNEQFF.

The chain employs TRBV20-1 and TRBJ2-6, with no clear D. CDR3 length: 14 residues. V lost 6 bases and J 4 bases, leaving 13 bases between the germline ends. CDR1 is DFQATT and CDR2 is SNEGSKA in the germline V gene (reference sequence). CDR3 nucleotide sequence: TGCAGTGCCACGTTCGCGAGCGGGGCCAACGTCCTGACTTTC. This encodes CSATFASGANVLTF.

This clonotype was counted many times. The chain couples TRBV6-1 to TRBJ2-5; 8 bases map to TRBD2. Germline CDR1 reads MNHNS; CDR2 reads SASEGT. The CDR3 loop spans 15 amino acids. The junction had 9 bases not matched to a gene; V was cut back by 7 bases and J by 2 bases. CDR3 amino acids: CASTPAGVGQETQYF. In DNA, the CDR3 is TGTGCCAGCACCCCAGCGGGAGTGGGGCAAGAGACCCAGTACTTC.

This clonotype was recorded many times. The rearrangement uses TRBV3-1 and TRBJ2-5, with a weak D call TRBD1 (5 bases). The CDR3 is made up of 13 amino acids. Germline V lookup: CDR1 LGHDT, CDR2 YNNKEL (reference sequence). Trimming stripped 2 bases from V and 7 bases from J, with 11 bases between. Here the CDR3 reads CASSQQGSVTQYF. The CDR3 DNA reads as TGTGCCAGCAGCCAACAGGGATCGGTGACCCAGTACTTC.

This clonotype was recorded a few times. This chain uses TRBV6-2 or TRBV6-3 with TRBJ2-1; D remains unclear. The germline V gene encodes CDR1 MNHEY and CDR2 SVGEGT. This CDR3 spans 11 amino acids. V lost 6 bases and J lost 9, with 9 bases in between. Written as DNA, the CDR3 is TGTGCCAGCAGCCGGTTAACTGAGCAGTTCTTC. This translates into CASSRLTEQFF.

This clonotype was seen at least ten times. V usage is TRBV6-1 and J usage is TRBJ1-1, with TRBD1 matching 7 bases. CDR1 is MNHNS, CDR2 SASEGT, per germline. V lost 6 bases and J lost 4; bases outside the gene matches: 5. The CDR3 length is 13 residues. The CDR3 DNA follows: TGTGCCAGCAGATCCAGGGGGATCACTGAAGCTTTCTTT. This gives the protein CASRSRGITEAFF.

This clonotype was found a few times. The V call is TRBV10-1, the J call TRBJ2-3; no definite D call. Germline assignment: CDR1 WNHNN and CDR2 SYGVQD (reference sequence). CDR3 length equals 13 residues. The ends were cut back, 3 bases at V and 4 bases at J, with 8 bases in the middle. The CDR3 nucleotides are TGCGCCAGCAGTGATCGGGTCTCAGATACGCAGTATTTT. It is translated as CASSDRVSDTQYF.

This chain joins TRBV5-4 and TRBJ2-3; 10 bases map to TRBD1. Unmatched junction bases numbered 8, after V lost 3 bases and J lost 4 bases. Germline CDR1 reads SGHNT; CDR2 reads YYREEE (reference sequence). The CDR3 totals 16 residues. CDR3 region: CASSSRDRGPPDTQYF. In nucleotides, the CDR3 is TGTGCCAGCAGCTCGCGGGACAGGGGTCCCCCAGATACGCAGTATTTT.

The chain couples TRBV4-1 to TRBJ2-2; tentative D call: TRBD1 (5 bases). Germline CDR1 reads MGHRA; CDR2 reads YSYEKL. The CDR3 has 15 amino acids. Trimming took off 0 bases at V and 3 bases at J, with 8 bases between the two ends. This CDR3 reads CASSQDAGYTGELFF. Here the CDR3 DNA reads TGCGCCAGCAGCCAAGATGCAGGGTACACCGGGGAGCTGTTTTTT.

There are many counts of this clonotype. The chain carries TRBV6-1 and TRBJ2-3; D possibly corresponds to TRBD1 (7 bases). This CDR3 comprises 15 residues. CDR1 and CDR2 from the germline V gene are MNHNS and SASEGT. Between the trimmed V and J ends, which lost 1 base and 3 bases, there was a span of 11 bases. The chain's CDR3 is CASSEESGGTDTQYF. Written as DNA, the CDR3 is TGTGCCAGCAGTGAAGAGTCAGGGGGGACAGATACGCAGTATTTT.

The chain carries TRBV5-1 and TRBJ2-6, with D maybe TRBD1 (6 bases). The V end lost 3 bases, the J end lost 4 bases, and 14 bases lay between the germline ends. CDR1 is SGHRS, CDR2 YFSETQ, per germline. CDR3 length equals 16 residues. The CDR3: CASSSATGAGANVLTF. As DNA, the CDR3 is TGCGCCAGCAGCTCCGCGACAGGAGCAGGGGCCAACGTCCTGACTTTC.

V and J are TRBV7-8 and TRBJ2-2; either TRBD1 or TRBD2 may supply D (5 bases each). CDR3 size: 15 residues. V was cut by 5 bases and J by 6 bases, with 16 bases left in between. Germline V CDR1 and CDR2: SGHVS, FQNEAQ. The CDR3 sequence: CASSPWDVSAGELFF. The CDR3 nucleotides read TGTGCCAGCAGCCCCTGGGACGTATCGGCCGGGGAGCTGTTTTTT.

Note on this clonotype: Relative to the germline gene, one junction end is altered; a read error may explain this. The chain carries TRBV4-2 and TRBJ1-4; 7 bases match TRBD1. This CDR3 region has 17 residues. Germline-derived CDR1 and CDR2 are LGHNA and YNFKEQ. CDR3 residues: CASSQARGEGAKEKLFF. The CDR3 DNA reads as TGTGCCAGCAGCCAAGCTCGGGGAGAGGGGGCTAAGGAAAAACTGTTTTTT.

This clonotype was seen a handful of times. V and J are TRBV6-2 or TRBV6-3 and TRBJ1-5; TRBD1 might be the D (5 bases). The germline V and J ends were trimmed by 2 bases and 0 bases, with 8 bases remaining between them. Germline V gene data show CDR1 as MNHEY and CDR2 as SVGEGT. CDR3 size: 15 residues. In nucleotides, the CDR3 is TGTGCCAGCAGTTACGAGGGGTATAGCAATCAGCCCCAGCATTTT. Protein sequence: CASSYEGYSNQPQHF.

This chain uses TRBV5-1 with TRBJ2-5, with TRBD2 identical over 9 bases. Germline values: CDR1 SGHRS, CDR2 YFSETQ. Trimming took 5 bases from V and 4 from J; bases not matched to a gene: 9. The length of the CDR3 is 15 residues. The DNA of the CDR3 is TGCGCCAGCAGATCCTCCGGGACTAGCCTAGAGACCCAGTACTTC. Its protein is CASRSSGTSLETQYF.

This clonotype was recorded many times. J is TRBJ2-2 and V is TRBV28; 11 nucleotides align to TRBD2. Trimming cost V 3 bases and J 3 bases; bases outside gene matches: 3. Germline CDR1 and CDR2: MDHEN and SYDVKM. CDR3 length: 16 residues. Written as DNA, the CDR3 is TGTGCCAGCAGTTTTAGCGGGAGGGCAGACACCGGGGAGCTGTTTTTT. Translated, it gives CASSFSGRADTGELFF. The entire variable domain, with the rest obtained from reference TRBV28 and TRBJ2-2, is as follows: DVKVTQSSRYLVKRTGEKVFLECVQDMDHENMFWYRQDPGLGLRLIYFSYDVKMKEKGDIPEGYSVSREKKERFSLILESASTNQTSMYLCASSFSGRADTGELFFGEGSRLTVL.

V is TRBV7-9 and J is TRBJ2-1; 8 nucleotides match TRBD1. Germline V gene lookup returns CDR1 SEHNR and CDR2 FQNEAQ (reference sequence). The CDR3 is made up of 12 amino acids. With V trimmed by 4 bases and J by 10 bases, 3 bases remained unmatched. The CDR3 region has the DNA TGTGCCAGCAGCTCACAGGGGGGCGAGCAGTTCTTC. As protein: CASSSQGGEQFF.